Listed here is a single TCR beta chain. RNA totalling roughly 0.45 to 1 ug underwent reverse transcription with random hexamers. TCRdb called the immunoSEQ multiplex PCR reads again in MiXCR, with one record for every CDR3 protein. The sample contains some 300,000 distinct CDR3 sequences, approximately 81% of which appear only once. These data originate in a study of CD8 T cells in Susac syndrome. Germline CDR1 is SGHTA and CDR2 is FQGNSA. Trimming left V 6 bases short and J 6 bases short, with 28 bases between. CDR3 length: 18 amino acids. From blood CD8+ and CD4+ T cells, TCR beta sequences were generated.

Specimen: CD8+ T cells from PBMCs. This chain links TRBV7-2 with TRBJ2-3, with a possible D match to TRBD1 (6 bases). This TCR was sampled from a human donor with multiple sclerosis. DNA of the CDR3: TGTGCCAGCAGGGGTGGTGTGACTGATTCCTTGAGGGGGGATACGCAGTATTTT. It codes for CASRGGVTDSLRGDTQYF.